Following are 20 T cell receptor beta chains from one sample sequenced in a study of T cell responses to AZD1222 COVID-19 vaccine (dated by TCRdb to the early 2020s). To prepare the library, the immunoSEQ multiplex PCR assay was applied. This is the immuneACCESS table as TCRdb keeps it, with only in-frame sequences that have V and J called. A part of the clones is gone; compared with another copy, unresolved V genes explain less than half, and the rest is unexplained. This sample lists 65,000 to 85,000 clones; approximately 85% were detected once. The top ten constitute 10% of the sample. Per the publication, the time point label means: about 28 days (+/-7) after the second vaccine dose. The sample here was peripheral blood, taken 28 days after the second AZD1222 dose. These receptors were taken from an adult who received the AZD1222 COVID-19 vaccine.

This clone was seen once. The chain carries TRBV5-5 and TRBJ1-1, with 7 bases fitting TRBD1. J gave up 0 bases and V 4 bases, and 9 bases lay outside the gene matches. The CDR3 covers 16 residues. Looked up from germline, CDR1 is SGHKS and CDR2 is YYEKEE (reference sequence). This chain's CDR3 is CASSREQGFMNTEAFF. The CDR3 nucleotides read TGTGCCAGCAGCAGAGAACAGGGGTTCATGAACACTGAAGCTTTCTTT.

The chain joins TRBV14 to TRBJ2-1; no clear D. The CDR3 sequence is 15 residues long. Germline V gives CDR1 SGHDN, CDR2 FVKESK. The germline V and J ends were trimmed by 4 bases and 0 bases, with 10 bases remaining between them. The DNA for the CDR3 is TGTGCCAGCAGCCGCGAGAGTTCCTCCTACAATGAGCAGTTCTTC. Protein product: CASSRESSSYNEQFF.

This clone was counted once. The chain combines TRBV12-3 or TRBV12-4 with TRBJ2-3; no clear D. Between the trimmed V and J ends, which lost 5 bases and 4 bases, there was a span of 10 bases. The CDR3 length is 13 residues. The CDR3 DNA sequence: TGTGCCAGCAGTCCTAGGGTCTCAGATACGCAGTATTTT. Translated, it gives CASSPRVSDTQYF.

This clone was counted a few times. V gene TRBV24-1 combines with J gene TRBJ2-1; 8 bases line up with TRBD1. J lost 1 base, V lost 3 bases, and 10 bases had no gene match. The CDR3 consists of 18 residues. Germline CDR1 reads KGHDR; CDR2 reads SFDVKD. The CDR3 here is CATSDRKSDRDSYNEQFF. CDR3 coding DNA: TGTGCCACCAGTGATCGTAAGTCGGACAGGGATTCCTACAATGAGCAGTTCTTC.

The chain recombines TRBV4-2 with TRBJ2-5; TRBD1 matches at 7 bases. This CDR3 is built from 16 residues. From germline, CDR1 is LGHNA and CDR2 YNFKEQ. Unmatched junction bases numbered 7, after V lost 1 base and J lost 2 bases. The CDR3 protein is CASSQAGTEGQETQYF. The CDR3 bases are TGTGCCAGCAGCCAAGCCGGGACAGAAGGACAAGAGACCCAGTACTTC.

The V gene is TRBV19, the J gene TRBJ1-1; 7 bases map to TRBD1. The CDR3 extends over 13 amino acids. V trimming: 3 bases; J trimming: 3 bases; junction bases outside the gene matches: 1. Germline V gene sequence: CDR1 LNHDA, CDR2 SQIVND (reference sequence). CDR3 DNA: TGTGCCAGTAGTATCAGGGGGTACACTGAAGCTTTCTTT. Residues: CASSIRGYTEAFF.

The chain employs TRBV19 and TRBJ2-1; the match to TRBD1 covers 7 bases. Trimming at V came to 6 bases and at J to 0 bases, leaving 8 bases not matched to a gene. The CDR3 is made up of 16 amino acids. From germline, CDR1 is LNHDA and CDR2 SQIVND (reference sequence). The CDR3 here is CASSSKGALSYNEQFF. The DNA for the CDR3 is TGTGCCAGTAGCTCCAAGGGGGCTCTCTCCTACAATGAGCAGTTCTTC.

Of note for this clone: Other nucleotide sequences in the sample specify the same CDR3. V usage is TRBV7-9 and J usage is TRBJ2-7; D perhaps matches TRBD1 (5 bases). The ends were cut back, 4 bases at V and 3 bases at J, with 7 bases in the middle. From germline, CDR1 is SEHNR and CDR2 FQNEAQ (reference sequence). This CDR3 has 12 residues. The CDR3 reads CASSSQGYEQYF. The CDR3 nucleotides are TGTGCCAGCAGCTCGCAGGGCTACGAGCAGTACTTC.

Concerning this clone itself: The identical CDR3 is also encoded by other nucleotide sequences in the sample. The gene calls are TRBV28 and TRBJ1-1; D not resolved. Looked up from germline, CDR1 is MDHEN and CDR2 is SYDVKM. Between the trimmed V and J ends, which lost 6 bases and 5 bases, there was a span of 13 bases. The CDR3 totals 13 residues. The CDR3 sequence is CASSRPGGTEAFF. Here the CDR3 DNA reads TGTGCCAGCAGCCGCCCTGGAGGGACTGAAGCTTTCTTT.

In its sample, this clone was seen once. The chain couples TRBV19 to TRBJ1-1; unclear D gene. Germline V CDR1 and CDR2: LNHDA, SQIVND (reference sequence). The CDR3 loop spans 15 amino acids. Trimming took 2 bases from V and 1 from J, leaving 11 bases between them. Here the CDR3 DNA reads TGTGCCAGTAGTATATGGGGAGGGTCGAACACTGAAGCTTTCTTT. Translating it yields CASSIWGGSNTEAFF. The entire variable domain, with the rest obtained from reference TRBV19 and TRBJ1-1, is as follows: DGGITQSPKYLFRKEGQNVTLSCEQNLNHDAMYWYRQDPGQGLRLIYYSQIVNDFQKGDIAEGYSVSREKKESFPLTVTSAQKNPTAFYLCASSIWGGSNTEAFFGQGTRLTVV.

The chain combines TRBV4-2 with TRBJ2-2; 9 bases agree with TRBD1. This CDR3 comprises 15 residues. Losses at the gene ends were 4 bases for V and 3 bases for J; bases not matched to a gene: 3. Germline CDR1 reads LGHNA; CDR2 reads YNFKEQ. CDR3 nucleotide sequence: TGTGCCAGCAGCCCGGGACAGGGTGACACCGGGGAGCTGTTTTTT. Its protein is CASSPGQGDTGELFF.

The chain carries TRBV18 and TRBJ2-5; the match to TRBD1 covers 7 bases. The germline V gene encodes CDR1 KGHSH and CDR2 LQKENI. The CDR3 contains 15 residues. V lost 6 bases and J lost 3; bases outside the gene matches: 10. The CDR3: CASSRTGATKETQYF. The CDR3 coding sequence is TGTGCCAGCTCGCGAACAGGGGCTACTAAAGAGACCCAGTACTTC. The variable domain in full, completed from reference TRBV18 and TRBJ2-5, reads NAGVMQNPRHLVRRRGQEARLRCSPMKGHSHVYWYRQLPEEGLKFMVYLQKENIIDESGMPKERFSAEFPKEGPSILRIQQVVRGDSAAYFCASSRTGATKETQYFGPGTRLLVL.

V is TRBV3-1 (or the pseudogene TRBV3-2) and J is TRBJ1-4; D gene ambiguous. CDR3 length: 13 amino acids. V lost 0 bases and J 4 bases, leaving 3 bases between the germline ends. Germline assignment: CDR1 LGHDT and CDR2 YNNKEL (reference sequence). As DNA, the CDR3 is TGTGCCAGCAGCCAAGACAGTAATGAAAAACTGTTTTTT. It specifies CASSQDSNEKLFF.

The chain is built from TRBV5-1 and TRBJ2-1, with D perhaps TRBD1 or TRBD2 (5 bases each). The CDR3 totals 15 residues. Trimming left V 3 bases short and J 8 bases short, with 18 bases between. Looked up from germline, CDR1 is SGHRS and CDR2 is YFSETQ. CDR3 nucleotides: TGCGCCAGCAGCTGGAGGACGGGCCGAGGGGATGAGCAGTTCTTC. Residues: CASSWRTGRGDEQFF.

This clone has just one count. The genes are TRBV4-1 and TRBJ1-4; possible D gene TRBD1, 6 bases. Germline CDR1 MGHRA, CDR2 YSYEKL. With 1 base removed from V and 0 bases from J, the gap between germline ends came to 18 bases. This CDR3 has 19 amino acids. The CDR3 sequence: CASSQAFKGVGTTNEKLFF. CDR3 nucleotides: TGCGCCAGCAGCCAAGCCTTTAAGGGGGTAGGGACAACTAATGAAAAACTGTTTTTT.

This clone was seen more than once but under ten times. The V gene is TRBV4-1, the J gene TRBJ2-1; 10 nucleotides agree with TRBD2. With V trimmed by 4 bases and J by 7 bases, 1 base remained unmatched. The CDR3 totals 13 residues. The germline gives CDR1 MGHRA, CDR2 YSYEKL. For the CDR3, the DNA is TGCGCCAGCAGCCTAGCGGGGGGTAATGAGCAGTTCTTC. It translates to CASSLAGGNEQFF.

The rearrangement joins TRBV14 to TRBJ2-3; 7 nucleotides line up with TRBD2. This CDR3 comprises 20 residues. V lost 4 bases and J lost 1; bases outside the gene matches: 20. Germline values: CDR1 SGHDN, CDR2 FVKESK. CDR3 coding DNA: TGTGCCAGCAGCCTATGGGACTATCCGGGAGGCCTTTCAGGCACAGATACGCAGTATTTT. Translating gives CASSLWDYPGGLSGTDTQYF.

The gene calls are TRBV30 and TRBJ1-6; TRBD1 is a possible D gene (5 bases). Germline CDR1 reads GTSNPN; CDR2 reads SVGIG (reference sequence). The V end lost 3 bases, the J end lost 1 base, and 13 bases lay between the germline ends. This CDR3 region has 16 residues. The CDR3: CAWSALGGSYNSPLHF. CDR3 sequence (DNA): TGTGCCTGGAGCGCCCTTGGGGGATCCTATAATTCACCCCTCCACTTT.

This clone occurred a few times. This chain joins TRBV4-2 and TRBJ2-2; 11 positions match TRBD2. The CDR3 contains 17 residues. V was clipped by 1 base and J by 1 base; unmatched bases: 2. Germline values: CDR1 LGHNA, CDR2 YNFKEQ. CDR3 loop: CASSQGGLAGNTGELFF. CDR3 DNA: TGTGCCAGCAGCCAAGGTGGACTAGCGGGGAACACCGGGGAGCTGTTTTTT.

This CDR3 reads CASSPRTGEGNSPLHF. For the CDR3, the DNA is TGTGCCAGCAGCCCCCGGACAGGGGAGGGTAATTCACCCCTCCACTTT. This chain uses TRBV14 with TRBJ1-6; 9 positions match TRBD1. The germline gives CDR1 SGHDN, CDR2 FVKESK. The CDR3 contains 16 residues. Trimming removed 4 bases from V and 6 bases from J; junction bases left unmatched: 7.